This TCR beta chain is from a study of control samples from healthy donors and cancer patients. Germline loops: CDR1 WNHNN, CDR2 SYGVQD (reference sequence). The CDR3 is 13 amino acids. V lost 2 bases and J 2 bases, leaving 6 bases between the germline ends. Assay used: immunoSEQ multiplex PCR; TCRdb lists only in-frame clones, some missing. The table lists 140,000 or so clones, around 92% of them singletons. Sequenced material: blood. This chain joins TRBV10-1 and TRBJ1-1; no clear D gene. This receptor was obtained from a man under 40 in good health. The CDR3 bases are TGCGCCAGCAGTGAGCTCTCAAACACTGAAGCTTTCTTT. Encoded protein: CASSELSNTEAFF.